This is a list of T cell receptor beta chains from one sample in a study of long-term antiretroviral therapy in people with HIV. Produced via immunoSEQ multiplex PCR; TCRdb's table is partial and in-frame only. The sample lists tens of thousands of clones; more than 90% were seen once. The specimen was unsorted PBMCs, collected 3.7 years after starting antiretroviral therapy. The source is a woman between 50 and 59 years old with HIV. Both conserved end residues are part of each CDR3. The order of the fields is clone size, V gene, J gene, D gene, CDR3 DNA, CDR3 protein. A D gene is named only where the DNA matches it firmly. Only some rows state a clone size, as once, few, many or a class for expanded clones.

>once|TRBV5-1|TRBJ2-1|TRBD1
TGCGCCAGCAGCCGGGGACAGGGGGCTATATACAATGAGCAGTTCTTC
CASSRGQGAIYNEQFF
>NA|TRBV2|TRBJ2-3|TRBD2
TGTGCCAGCAGCCCGCTAGCGGGGAGGAGCACAGATACGCAGTATTTT
CASSPLAGRSTDTQYF
>NA|TRBV4-3|TRBJ2-3|TRBD2
TGCGCCAGCAGCCAAGGTTGGGAGGGGACCTTAAGCACAGATACGCAGTATTTT
CASSQGWEGTLSTDTQYF
>NA|TRBV27|TRBJ1-2|TRBD1
TGTGCCAGCAGTTCGACAGGGGGGGACTATGGCTACACCTTC
CASSSTGGDYGYTF
>once|TRBV7-6|TRBJ2-7|TRBD2
TGTGCCAGCAGCTTCACTAGCGCAGATCTCTACGAGCAGTACTTC
CASSFTSADLYEQYF
>NA|TRBV11-1|TRBJ2-3|NA
TGTGCCAGCAGCTTAAGTTTCCAGGGACGAGCAGATACGCAGTATTTT
CASSLSFQGRADTQYF
>NA|TRBV7-9|TRBJ2-7|TRBD2
TGTGCCAGCAGCGACGCCACGGCGGGGGTCTACGAGCAGTACTTC
CASSDATAGVYEQYF
>NA|TRBV4-2|TRBJ2-3|TRBD2
TGTGCCAGCAGCCAGGGAATATTAGCGGGGGGGGTATCAGATACGCAGTATTTT
CASSQGILAGGVSDTQYF
>NA|TRBV7-9|TRBJ1-3|TRBD1
TGTGCCAGCAGCACCCTGACAGGGGCTGGAAACACCATATATTTT
CASSTLTGAGNTIYF
>NA|TRBV29-1|TRBJ1-1|NA
TGCAGCGTTGACGCAGGCCCGAACACTGAAGCTTTCTTT
CSVDAGPNTEAFF
>NA|TRBV2|TRBJ2-5|NA
TGTGCCAGCAGTGGATCGGAGACCCAGTACTTC
CASSGSETQYF
>NA|TRBV19|TRBJ2-6|NA
TGTGCCAGTGGGGGGGCCTCTGGGGCCAACGTCCTGACTTTC
CASGGASGANVLTF